This section outlines one TCR beta chain sequence together with its context. Its antigen is undetermined. The data belong to a study of CD8 T cells in Susac syndrome. Overall study findings and caveats: As the study acknowledged, the number of individuals in its TCR sequencing and HLA analysis was relatively small.

This CDR3 is built from 16 residues. Trimming took 1 base from V and 7 from J, leaving 17 bases between them. Per the germline V gene, CDR1 is LGHDT and CDR2 is YNNKEL (reference sequence). RNA was extracted with the RNeasy kit, and a quantity of roughly 0.45 to 1 ug was reverse transcribed using random hexamers. The method of amplification for TCR beta CDR3 was immunoSEQ multiplex PCR, covering 54 Vbeta and 13 Jbeta. TCRdb ran MiXCR on the immunoSEQ multiplex PCR reads and lists one entry per CDR3 protein. In the table there are approximately 200,000 distinct CDR3 sequences, just under 95% of which are singletons.

The sequencing input was CD4+ T cells from PBMCs. The V and J genes are TRBV3-1 and TRBJ1-5, with D hard to call. This receptor was identified in a human donor with multiple sclerosis. The CDR3 nucleotides are TGTGCCAGCAGCCAAGGGGTAGCACAAAGCGGGCAGCCCCAGCATTTT. This sequence encodes CASSQGVAQSGQPQHF.